The 11 T cell receptor beta chains below all came from one sample that was sequenced in a study of vaccination effects on CD4 cells after COVID-19. With the ViraFEST assay, the study expanded antigen-specific CD4+ T cells using viral peptide pools, then sequenced them. CD4+ T cell isolation took place after nine to eleven days of culture. Vaccine administered to participants consisted of two doses of either BNT162b2 or mRNA-1273. Data came from immunoSEQ multiplex PCR; TCRdb stores just in-frame clones and leaves some out. The sample carries around 20,000 clones, 70% to 80% recorded once. Which antigens these TCRs recognize remains unknown. This specimen was CD4+ T cells from PBMCs cultured with HCoV-229E spike peptides, taken after COVID-19 vaccination. These receptor sequences come from a human donor who received a COVID-19 vaccine.

In this sample, this clone turned up a few times. The chain recombines TRBV6-5 with TRBJ1-2, with D maybe TRBD1 (5 bases). V was trimmed by 0 bases and J by 6 bases, leaving 17 bases between them. This CDR3 comprises 16 residues. The germline V gene encodes CDR1 MNHEY and CDR2 SVGAGI. In DNA form, the CDR3 reads TGTGCCAGCAGTTACTCTCCCAGGGCCGAGTATAATGGCTACACCTTC. This encodes CASSYSPRAEYNGYTF.

In its sample, this clone was seen once. The chain uses TRBV6-4 and TRBJ1-4; D perhaps matches TRBD1 (5 bases). The CDR3 spans 13 residues. The V and J ends lost 8 bases and 8 bases respectively, with 15 bases between them. Germline assignment: CDR1 MRHNA and CDR2 SNTAGT. In DNA, the CDR3 is TGTGCCAGCTCTCAGGGACCTACAGAAAAACTGTTTTTT. Encoded protein: CASSQGPTEKLFF.

V usage is TRBV5-5 and J usage is TRBJ1-1; the D is unclear. This CDR3 has 13 residues. Trimming took 0 bases from V and 8 from J, leaving 11 bases between them. The germline CDR1 and CDR2 sequences are SGHKS and YYEKEE (reference sequence). In DNA form, the CDR3 reads TGTGCCAGCAGCTTGGCCCCAATCCTAGAAGCTTTCTTT. It encodes CASSLAPILEAFF.

This clone has a handful of counts. V and J are TRBV30 and TRBJ1-3, with D unclear. V was pared by 0 bases and J by 3 bases, with 6 bases between. Germline CDR1 reads GTSNPN; CDR2 reads SVGIG (reference sequence). This CDR3 spans 13 amino acids. The CDR3 bases are TGTGCCTGGAGTGTAATCGATGGAAACACCATATATTTT. Amino acids: CAWSVIDGNTIYF.

This clone was found a few times. The chain has TRBV4-1 and TRBJ1-2; D is uncertain. Germline V gene lookup returns CDR1 MGHRA and CDR2 YSYEKL. This CDR3 spans 15 amino acids. Trimming shortened V by 0 bases and J by 7 bases, and 15 bases separated the two germline ends. This CDR3 is CASSQDQMAWGGYTF. CDR3 coding DNA: TGCGCCAGCAGCCAAGATCAAATGGCGTGGGGTGGCTACACCTTC.

This chain joins TRBV10-1 and TRBJ2-7; D unresolved. The CDR3 is 13 residues long. Germline CDR1 and CDR2: WNHNN and SYGVQD (reference sequence). The V end was cut by 2 bases, the J end by 4 bases, with 9 bases between. This CDR3 reads CASSERLNYEQYF. The CDR3 DNA sequence: TGCGCCAGCAGTGAGCGACTGAATTACGAGCAGTACTTC.

J is TRBJ2-3 and V is TRBV7-2, with a tentative D call TRBD2 (5 bases). V lost 5 bases to trimming and J lost 8 bases, with 11 bases between them. The CDR3 sequence is 12 residues long. CDR1 SGHTA and CDR2 FQGNSA come from the germline V gene. The CDR3 coding sequence is TGTGCCAGCAGCCTCGGACTTCTTACGCAGTATTTT. Translation gives CASSLGLLTQYF.

The chain carries TRBV7-2 and TRBJ2-7; D might be TRBD1 (6 bases). V was cut by 3 bases and J by 4 bases, with 13 bases left in between. This CDR3 is 14 amino acids long. The germline gives CDR1 SGHTA, CDR2 FQGNSA. The CDR3 loop is CASSFSGTPYEQYF. The CDR3 nucleotides are TGTGCCAGCAGCTTCTCCGGGACACCTTACGAGCAGTACTTC. The full variable domain, rest sourced from reference TRBV7-2 and TRBJ2-7, is GAGVSQSPSNKVTEKGKDVELRCDPISGHTALYWYRQSLGQGLEFLIYFQGNSAPDKSGLPSDRFSAERTGGSVSTLTIQRTQQEDSAVYLCASSFSGTPYEQYFGPGTRLTVT.

The chain couples TRBV11-3 to TRBJ2-3, with D unresolved. CDR1 is SGHNT, CDR2 YENEEA, per germline. The CDR3 covers 11 residues. V gave up 4 bases and J gave up 2 bases, with 1 base separating them. CDR3 region: CASSSTDTQYF. The CDR3 bases are TGTGCCAGCAGCTCCACAGATACGCAGTATTTT.

The genes are TRBV18 and TRBJ2-6; the D is unclear. V lost 0 bases to trimming and J lost 0 bases, with 3 bases between them. The CDR3 length is 15 residues. CDR1 is KGHSH, CDR2 LQKENI, per germline. The CDR3 nucleotides are TGTGCCAGCTCACCACCGGGCTCTGGGGCCAACGTCCTGACTTTC. This codes for CASSPPGSGANVLTF.

This chain uses TRBV2 with TRBJ2-1; D is ambiguous. The CDR3 is 11 amino acids. With 5 bases removed from V and 7 bases from J, the gap between germline ends came to 6 bases. The germline CDR1 and CDR2 sequences are SNHLY and FYNNEI. The CDR3 is CASSLGNEQFF. CDR3 coding DNA: TGTGCCAGCAGTTTAGGGAATGAGCAGTTCTTC.